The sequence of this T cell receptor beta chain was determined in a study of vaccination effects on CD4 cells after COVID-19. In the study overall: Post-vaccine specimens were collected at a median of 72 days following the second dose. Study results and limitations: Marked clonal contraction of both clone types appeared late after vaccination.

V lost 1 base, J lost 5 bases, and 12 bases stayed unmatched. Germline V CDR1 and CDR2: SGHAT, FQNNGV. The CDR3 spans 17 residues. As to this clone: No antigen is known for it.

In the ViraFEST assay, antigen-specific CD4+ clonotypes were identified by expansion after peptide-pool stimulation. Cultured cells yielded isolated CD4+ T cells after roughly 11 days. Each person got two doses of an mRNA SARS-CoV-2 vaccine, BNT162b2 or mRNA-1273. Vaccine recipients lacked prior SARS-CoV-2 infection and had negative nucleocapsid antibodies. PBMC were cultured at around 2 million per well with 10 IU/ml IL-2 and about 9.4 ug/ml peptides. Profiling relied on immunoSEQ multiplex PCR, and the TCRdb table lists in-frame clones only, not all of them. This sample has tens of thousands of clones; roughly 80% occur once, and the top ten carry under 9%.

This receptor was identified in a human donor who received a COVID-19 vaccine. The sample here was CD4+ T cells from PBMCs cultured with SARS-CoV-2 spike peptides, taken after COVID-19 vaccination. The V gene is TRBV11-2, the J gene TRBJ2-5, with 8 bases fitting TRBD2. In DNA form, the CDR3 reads TGTGCCAGCAGCTTAGTCCCCAAAGGACTAGCTCGGGAGACCCAGTACTTC. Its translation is CASSLVPKGLARETQYF.